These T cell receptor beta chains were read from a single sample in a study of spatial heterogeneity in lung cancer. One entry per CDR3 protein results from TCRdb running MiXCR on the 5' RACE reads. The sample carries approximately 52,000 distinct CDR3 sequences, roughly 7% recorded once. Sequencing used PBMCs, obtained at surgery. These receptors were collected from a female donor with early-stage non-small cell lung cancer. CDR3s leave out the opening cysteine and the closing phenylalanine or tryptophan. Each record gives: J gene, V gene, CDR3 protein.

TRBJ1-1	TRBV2	ASILTAMNTEAF
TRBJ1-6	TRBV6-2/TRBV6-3	ASSATGGFPPLH
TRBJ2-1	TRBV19	ASSAKSTYNEQF
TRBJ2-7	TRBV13	ASSFGPGQGLHEQY
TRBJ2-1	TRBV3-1	ASSQGLADYNEQF
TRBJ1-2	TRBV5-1	TSSWGAGTGDGYT
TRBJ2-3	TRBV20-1	SASFAGSIDTQY
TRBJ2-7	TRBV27	ASSFGPKAYEQY
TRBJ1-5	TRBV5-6	ASSLRGLLDQPQH
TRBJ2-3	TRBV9	ASSPGPLTDTQY
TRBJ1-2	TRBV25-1	ASSAGSYGGPYGYT
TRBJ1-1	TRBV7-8	ASSLARVGGGTEAF
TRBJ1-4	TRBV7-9	ASSPTASSTNEKLF
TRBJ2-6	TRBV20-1	SARGTGPGANVLT
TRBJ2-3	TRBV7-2	ASSFQGADTQY
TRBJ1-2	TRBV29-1	SGFSTYGYT